What follows is one TCR beta chain and its context. This clonotype was counted many times. This clone's antigen is unknown. No per-base quality is available; no much larger clone lies one base away. Donors were a few dozen systemically healthy Caucasian individuals from Russia aged roughly 6 to 95 years. Each donor gave 8 to 10 milliliters of peripheral blood, drawn into EDTA-treated Vacutainer tubes. PBMCs were isolated by Ficoll-Paque density-gradient centrifugation, with at least 6.5 million obtained per sample. Trizol reagent was used to extract total RNA from the PBMCs, yielding at least 5.5 micrograms per sample. Naive CD45RAhigh/CD27high T cell percentages were measured by flow cytometry on a PBMC aliquot from every donor. Library preparation used 5' RACE. Sequencing instrument: Illumina HiSeq 2500. The second PCR ran for about 6 to 11 cycles and used a J-beta primer mix along with a sample-barcoded 5' primer. A unique molecular identifier was introduced onto each TCR beta cDNA molecule by a template-switch 5' adaptor carrying 12 random nucleotides. Each sample yielded at least 3 million CDR3-containing paired-end reads. The Mint cDNA synthesis kit, primed by a TRBC-specific oligonucleotide, was used to synthesize first-strand cDNA from all RNA. All cDNA was treated with uracil-DNA glycosylase and then went through a first 18-cycle PCR with the universal primers M1SS and BC2_uni_R. The source study handled its data this way. For normalization, 1 million high-quality reads were randomly selected from each sample, with every read carrying a distinct molecular identifier. Reads with shared molecular identifiers were discarded instead of being binned into consensus sequences. MiTCR, with a Q25 quality threshold and the strictest error-elimination algorithm, was used for CDR3 identification, clonotype clustering and error correction. A nonparametric unseen species model with Euler transformation was used to estimate lower-bound total TCR beta diversity. TCRdb trimmed the raw reads at Q25, called clones with MiXCR and kept productive beta chains. Rows with one shared CDR3 protein collapse into an entry with the most common genes and DNA. What appears here as the V and J calls and clone size reflects TCRdb's work, not the paper's. The sample table contains roughly 680,000 distinct CDR3 sequences; only one count was recorded for around a fifth of them. The ten largest clones capture roughly 3.6% of the sample.

Including cysteine and phenylalanine, the CDR3 has 13 amino acids. Only the CDR3 portion is preserved as DNA: 39 bases, with reading frame beginning at the first base. Via the germline V gene, CDR1 is SQVTM and CDR2 ANQGSEA. Germline trimming amounts to 7 bases on V and 4 bases on J, with 6 as the count of junction bases outside the gene matches. This entry belongs to a study of blood T cells in healthy people across ages (dated by TCRdb to between 2014 and 2017). For the study in its entirety: Template switching captured roughly one uniquely barcoded TCR beta cDNA molecule per two T cells in model experiments. For two donors (one aged 18 to 29 and one aged 80 or older), the study analyzed two additional independent replicas of 1 million unique cDNA reads from the same blood draw. The study measured age-related changes in TCR beta repertoire diversity using deep sequencing normalized with unique cDNA molecular identifiers. The donors were split into four age groups: young (average about 16 years), middle-aged (39), aged (roughly 68) and long-lived (under 90). To avoid experimental bias, donors of different ages were randomly spread across the sequencing lanes.

Beyond this particular receptor, the publication reports: Observed TCR beta diversity per million T cells fell roughly linearly with age, and a significant reduction was already apparent by age roughly 40. The percentage of naive T cells measured by flow cytometry correlated strongly with observed TCR beta diversity. Donor CMV infection status was unknown, potentially confounding age-related changes in expanded clonotypes. Bulk unsorted PBMC profiling prevented conclusive comparison of naive and antigen-experienced compartments. The long-lived group showed more naive CD4+ T cells, fewer expanded clones and increased TCR diversity than the aged group, suggesting age selection. Estimates of total diversity based on one million sequenced T cells were considered lower bounds and underestimates.

Sequenced input: blood. This TCR was recovered from a man between 65 and 85 years old in good health. This receptor chain uses TRBV29-1 and TRBJ1-2; 10 bases in the junction line up with TRBD1. The DNA sequence reads TGCAGCGCAACGAGGACAGGGGGCTATGGCTACACCTTC. It encodes CSATRTGGYGYTF.